The 12 T cell receptor beta chains below were found in one sample sequenced in a study of spatial heterogeneity in lung cancer. TCRdb analysed the 5' RACE reads with MiXCR anew, one entry per CDR3 protein. Counted here are 40,000 to 45,000 distinct CDR3 sequences, approximately 14% occurring once; the ten biggest clones make up 50% to 60%. Time point defined: sample taken at primary tumor resection. In each case, whole RNA from tumor, nontumor lung or frozen PBMC was sequenced unsorted. The material was PBMCs, obtained at surgery. The receptors stem from a male donor with early-stage non-small cell lung cancer.

This chain connects TRBV2 to TRBJ2-2; TRBD2 matches 7 bases. The J segment lost 2 bases and the V segment lost 6 bases, leaving 9 bases of the junction unmatched. Germline CDR1 and CDR2: SNHLY and FYNNEI. This CDR3 spans 16 amino acids. The CDR3 DNA reads TGTGCCAGCAGCGCGTCCGGGACTACCAACACCGGGGAGCTGTTTTTT. Protein: CASSASGTTNTGELFF.

In this sample, this clonotype turned up many times. CDR3 in DNA: TGTGCCAGCTCACCGGGTCCTCGGGAGACCCAGTACTTC. It encodes CASSPGPRETQYF. The J gene is TRBJ2-5, the V gene TRBV18; D gene ambiguous. V dropped 3 bases and J dropped 5 bases, with 10 bases sitting between them. Germline V gene sequence: CDR1 KGHSH, CDR2 LQKENI. The CDR3 has 13 amino acids.

This chain joins TRBV5-5 and TRBJ2-5, with TRBD1 as a possible D gene (5 bases). Germline V gene sequence: CDR1 SGHKS, CDR2 YYEKEE (reference sequence). V gave up 0 bases and J gave up 4 bases, with 16 bases separating them. CDR3 length: 16 residues. CDR3 residues: CASSLDSSDRGETQYF. The CDR3 DNA is TGTGCCAGCAGCTTGGATTCAAGCGACAGAGGAGAGACCCAGTACTTC.

The gene calls are TRBV5-1 and TRBJ1-2; perhaps TRBD1 as D (5 bases). CDR3 size: 14 residues. Per the germline V gene, CDR1 is SGHRS and CDR2 is YFSETQ. V shed 6 bases and J shed 3 bases, with 15 bases lying between them. The CDR3 bases are TGCGCCAGCACCACTGACAGATCAGACTATGGCTACACCTTC. It codes for CASTTDRSDYGYTF.

The chain links TRBV19 to TRBJ1-1, with D unresolved. CDR1 is LNHDA, CDR2 SQIVND, per germline (reference sequence). V dropped 5 bases and J dropped 4 bases, with 8 bases sitting between them. The CDR3 is 12 amino acids. CDR3 in amino acids: CASSWVGTEAFF. The CDR3 nucleotides read TGTGCCAGTAGTTGGGTCGGCACTGAAGCTTTCTTT.

This clonotype occurred many times. The V call is TRBV5-1, the J call TRBJ1-1; D is unclear. V shed 1 base and J shed 1 base, with 5 bases lying between them. Germline V lookup: CDR1 SGHRS, CDR2 YFSETQ. The CDR3 spans 13 residues. The CDR3 region is CASSLLRNTEAFF. The CDR3 coding sequence is TGCGCCAGCAGCTTGCTCCGGAACACTGAAGCTTTCTTT.

The chain is built from TRBV12-3 or TRBV12-4 and TRBJ1-1; D gene unclear. This CDR3 region has 13 residues. V lost 8 bases and J 1 base, leaving 11 bases between the germline ends. CDR3 sequence: CASRRVRNTEAFF. CDR3 bases: TGTGCCAGCCGAAGGGTTCGGAACACTGAAGCTTTCTTT.

This clonotype occurred a few times. Here the CDR3 reads CASSPSPGTQYF. CDR3 nucleotides: TGTGCCAGCAGCCCCAGTCCGGGGACCCAGTACTTC. This chain uses TRBV9 with TRBJ2-5, with D uncertain. V lost 4 bases and J lost 7, with 11 bases in between. Germline CDR1 reads SGDLS; CDR2 reads YYNGEE. This CDR3 is 12 amino acids long.

This clonotype occurred many times. The chain employs TRBV20-1 and TRBJ2-7, with 8 bases identical to TRBD2. J was trimmed by 6 bases and V by 3 bases; bases with no gene match: 10. Looked up from germline, CDR1 is DFQATT and CDR2 is SNEGSKA (reference sequence). CDR3 size: 14 residues. CDR3: CSASASGLNGEQYF. For the CDR3, the DNA is TGCAGTGCTAGTGCTAGCGGGCTGAACGGCGAGCAGTACTTC.

This chain connects TRBV5-8 to TRBJ1-2, with D unclear. Germline CDR1 SGHTS, CDR2 YDEGEE. Trimming shortened V by 4 bases and J by 4 bases, and 11 bases separated the two germline ends. The CDR3 sequence is 13 residues long. CDR3 protein: CASSLRIPYGYTF. Here the CDR3 DNA reads TGTGCCAGCAGCCTACGGATCCCCTATGGCTACACCTTC.

The rearrangement joins TRBV7-6 to TRBJ2-1; D may correspond to TRBD1 or TRBD2 (6 bases each). The CDR3 consists of 14 residues. The germline gives CDR1 SGHVS, CDR2 FNYEAQ. Trimming stripped 5 bases from V and 13 bases from J, with 21 bases between. The CDR3 spells CASSPGGPNAIQFF. CDR3 coding DNA: TGTGCCAGCAGCCCCGGGGGCCCCAATGCGATACAGTTCTTC.

This clonotype was recorded a few times. The rearrangement joins TRBV20-1 to TRBJ2-3; 14 bases agree with TRBD2. CDR1 is DFQATT and CDR2 is SNEGSKA in the germline V gene (reference sequence). The CDR3 extends over 16 amino acids. J gave up 3 bases and V 3 bases, and 5 bases lay outside the gene matches. The CDR3 reads CSASVGLAGGTDTQYF. The CDR3 DNA is TGCAGTGCTAGTGTAGGACTAGCGGGGGGAACAGATACGCAGTATTTT.